This T cell receptor (beta chain) was recorded in a study of blood T cell repertoires in COVID-19. Germline V gives CDR1 SGHRS, CDR2 YFSETQ. The CDR3 has 15 residues. V lost 4 bases and J lost 3; bases outside the gene matches: 5. Sequencing was performed with immunoSEQ multiplex PCR; in TCRdb, only in-frame clones are kept and a portion is missing. The table has about 380,000 clones, more than 70% seen once; the top ten hold 0.95% to 1.5%. This TCR came from a middle-aged man with acute or convalescent COVID-19. The chain combines TRBV5-1 with TRBJ2-7, with TRBD2 matching over 12 bases. Sequencing input: peripheral blood. The CDR3 DNA follows: TGCGCCAGCAGCCCAAGACTAGCGGGGGACTACGAGCAGTACTTC. Translation: CASSPRLAGDYEQYF.